These 21 T cell receptor beta chains originate from one sample sequenced in a study of shared T cell receptors in the human thymus. Clones were sequenced by immunoSEQ multiplex PCR, and TCRdb holds only the in-frame ones, with some missing. The table records approximately 660,000 clones, more than 75% of them present only once. These data also featured in a second study, about human thymus T cells.

Sample: thymocytes. Source of these receptors: a boy younger than two with a congenital heart defect.

V is TRBV12-5 and J is TRBJ2-2; D uncertain. The V gene lost 7 bases and the J gene lost 3 bases, with 6 bases spanning the gap. The CDR3 runs 12 residues. Germline V lookup: CDR1 LGHNT, CDR2 FRNRAP. In nucleotides, the CDR3 is TGTGCTAGTGCCGGTTACACCGGGGAGCTGTTTTTT. It encodes CASAGYTGELFF.

A few counts support this clone. This chain links TRBV29-1 with TRBJ2-1; D not resolved. The germline V gene encodes CDR1 SQVTM and CDR2 ANQGSEA. There are 14 residues in the CDR3. V was cut by 0 bases and J by 0 bases, with 6 bases left in between. The CDR3 DNA follows: TGCAGCGTTGAAGATCTCGGCTCCTACAATGAGCAGTTCTTC. It yields the protein CSVEDLGSYNEQFF.

This chain connects TRBV7-2 to TRBJ2-7; TRBD2 agrees at 9 bases. Germline lookup yields CDR1 SGHTA and CDR2 FQGNSA. The CDR3 is 17 residues long. J gave up 4 bases and V 1 base, and 11 bases lay outside the gene matches. This CDR3 is CASSLGPLSGRRYEQYF. The CDR3 DNA reads TGTGCCAGCAGCTTAGGGCCCCTCAGCGGGAGGCGGTACGAGCAGTACTTC. Full variable domain (rest looked up from reference TRBV7-2 and TRBJ2-7): GAGVSQSPSNKVTEKGKDVELRCDPISGHTALYWYRQSLGQGLEFLIYFQGNSAPDKSGLPSDRFSAERTGGSVSTLTIQRTQQEDSAVYLCASSLGPLSGRRYEQYFGPGTRLTVT.

The sample holds a few counts of this clone. Within the sample, other DNA sequences also encode this same CDR3. The rearrangement links TRBV15 to TRBJ2-7; D unclear. The CDR3 sequence is 12 residues long. The V end was cut by 1 base, the J end by 4 bases, with 5 bases between. Germline loops: CDR1 LNHNV, CDR2 YYDKDF (reference sequence). This CDR3 is CATSRAGYEQYF. In DNA, the CDR3 is TGTGCCACCAGCAGAGCCGGTTACGAGCAGTACTTC.

CDR3 bases: TGTGCCAGCAGTCCGTGGACAGGGGCCTACAATGAGCAGTTCTTC. Translation gives CASSPWTGAYNEQFF. The genes are TRBV28 and TRBJ2-1; TRBD1 matches at 9 bases. The CDR3 is 15 residues long. With V trimmed by 5 bases and J by 2 bases, 4 bases remained unmatched. Per germline, CDR1 MDHEN and CDR2 SYDVKM.

The chain recombines TRBV4-2 with TRBJ2-5, with TRBD2 matching 16 bases. V lost 4 bases, J lost 5 bases, and 7 bases stayed unmatched. Germline CDR1 is LGHNA and CDR2 is YNFKEQ. This CDR3 region has 17 residues. The CDR3, as DNA: TGTGCCAGCAGCCCGGCCGGGACTAGCGGGAGGGTGGAGACCCAGTACTTC. This gives the protein CASSPAGTSGRVETQYF.

The chain carries TRBV30 and TRBJ1-1; 7 bases match TRBD1. CDR3 length: 12 amino acids. Unmatched junction bases numbered 2, after V lost 4 bases and J lost 3 bases. Germline CDR1 and CDR2: GTSNPN and SVGIG (reference sequence). The CDR3 coding sequence is TGTGCCTGGAACAGGGGAGACACTGAAGCTTTCTTT. This gives the protein CAWNRGDTEAFF.

The chain joins TRBV29-1 to TRBJ1-2, with D possibly TRBD1 on 5 matching bases. With 5 bases removed from V and 4 bases from J, the gap between germline ends came to 14 bases. The germline V gene has CDR1 SQVTM and CDR2 ANQGSEA. This CDR3 has 13 amino acids. CDR3 in amino acids: CSVTQGSPYGYTF. CDR3 bases: TGCAGCGTTACCCAGGGATCCCCCTATGGCTACACCTTC.

The chain joins TRBV28 to TRBJ2-6; D uncertain. Trimming stripped 3 bases from V and 0 bases from J, with 6 bases between. The CDR3 runs to 15 residues. Per the germline V gene, CDR1 is MDHEN and CDR2 is SYDVKM. CDR3: CASSFGFSGANVLTF. DNA of the CDR3: TGTGCCAGCAGTTTTGGCTTCTCTGGGGCCAACGTCCTGACTTTC.

The chain is built from TRBV12-5 and TRBJ2-3; 7 bases agree with TRBD2. CDR1 and CDR2 from the germline V gene are LGHNT and FRNRAP. V trimming: 7 bases; J trimming: 3 bases; junction bases outside the gene matches: 10. This CDR3 comprises 15 residues. For the CDR3, the DNA is TGTGCTAGTGTCCTCCAAGGGAGGGAAACAGATACGCAGTATTTT. Its translation: CASVLQGRETDTQYF.

The chain has TRBV28 and TRBJ2-7; 8 nucleotides agree with TRBD1. The germline V gene encodes CDR1 MDHEN and CDR2 SYDVKM. The CDR3 has 15 amino acids. The V gene end was trimmed by 1 base and the J gene end by 7 bases; junction bases not matched to a gene: 9. The CDR3 nucleotides are TGTGCCAGCAGTTTATCCAAGGGGACAGGTGTGGAGCAGTACTTC. Translated: CASSLSKGTGVEQYF.

The chain combines TRBV15 with TRBJ2-7; D ambiguous. Germline-derived CDR1 and CDR2 are LNHNV and YYDKDF (reference sequence). The CDR3 extends over 15 amino acids. The germline V and J ends were trimmed by 1 base and 2 bases, with 12 bases remaining between them. The CDR3 sequence is CATSRVNSSTYEQYF. In DNA form, the CDR3 reads TGTGCCACCAGCAGAGTCAACTCCTCCACCTACGAGCAGTACTTC.

The V and J genes are TRBV7-2 and TRBJ2-7, with 9 bases identical to TRBD2. The trim removed 4 bases at V and 3 bases at J, leaving 4 bases unmatched. This CDR3 has 14 amino acids. Germline values: CDR1 SGHTA, CDR2 FQGNSA. CDR3 nucleotides: TGTGCCAGCAGCTCTCTAGCGGGATTCTACGAGCAGTACTTC. It specifies CASSSLAGFYEQYF.

This chain joins TRBV5-1 and TRBJ2-7; D call uncertain. CDR3 length: 14 residues. The germline V gene has CDR1 SGHRS and CDR2 YFSETQ. Trimming shortened V by 4 bases and J by 3 bases, and 14 bases separated the two germline ends. The CDR3, as DNA: TGCGCCAGCAGCCCTATTCCGGAGCTCTACGAGCAGTACTTC. As protein: CASSPIPELYEQYF.

This clone was seen a few times. The V call is TRBV11-2, the J call TRBJ2-6; D remains unclear. This CDR3 is built from 17 residues. The germline V gene encodes CDR1 SGHAT and CDR2 FQNNGV. Deletions cut 0 bases from V and 0 bases from J, with 9 bases between. The CDR3 here is CASSLDPIPSGANVLTF. The CDR3 nucleotides are TGTGCCAGCAGCTTAGATCCTATCCCCTCTGGGGCCAACGTCCTGACTTTC.

Only one count was recorded for this clone. The rearrangement joins TRBV7-4 to TRBJ2-5; 11 positions agree with TRBD2. The trim removed 8 bases at V and 6 bases at J, leaving 17 bases unmatched. Germline V gene lookup returns CDR1 SGHVT and CDR2 SQSDAQ. The CDR3 runs 17 residues. Written as DNA, the CDR3 is TGTGCCAGCCTGGGTGCGAGTCAGGGGACTAGCGGACAGACCCAGTACTTC. Translating gives CASLGASQGTSGQTQYF.

This clone was seen just once. V and J are TRBV28 and TRBJ2-2, with D tentatively TRBD2 (6 bases). V was cut by 0 bases and J by 5 bases, with 13 bases left in between. This CDR3 contains 16 residues. Per germline, CDR1 MDHEN and CDR2 SYDVKM. The CDR3 DNA sequence: TGTGCCAGCAGTTTATGGGGGCAGGGAGGAACCGGGGAGCTGTTTTTT. Encoded protein: CASSLWGQGGTGELFF.

V usage is TRBV28 and J usage is TRBJ2-2; the D gene is possibly TRBD2 (6 bases). CDR3 size: 19 residues. Trimming stripped 5 bases from V and 4 bases from J, with 26 bases between. Per the germline V gene, CDR1 is MDHEN and CDR2 is SYDVKM. The CDR3 sequence is CASSHHFHGGPNLTGELFF. The DNA of the CDR3 is TGTGCCAGCAGTCACCACTTTCACGGGGGACCGAACCTCACCGGGGAGCTGTTTTTT.

This chain joins TRBV2 and TRBJ2-7; TRBD2 aligns across 9 bases. Germline V gene sequence: CDR1 SNHLY, CDR2 FYNNEI. The CDR3 has 18 residues. J was trimmed by 2 bases and V by 5 bases; bases with no gene match: 16. This chain's CDR3 is CASSHSGSSHNLAYEQYF. The DNA for the CDR3 is TGTGCCAGCAGTCATAGCGGGAGCAGTCATAACCTCGCCTACGAGCAGTACTTC. The full variable domain, with the rest looked up from reference TRBV2 and TRBJ2-7, is EPEVTQTPSHQVTQMGQEVILRCVPISNHLYFYWYRQILGQKVEFLVSFYNNEISEKSEIFDDQFSVERPDGSNFTLKIRSTKLEDSAMYFCASSHSGSSHNLAYEQYFGPGTRLTVT.

V and J are TRBV5-4 and TRBJ2-5; a possible D gene is TRBD1 (6 bases). The ends were cut back, 6 bases at V and 5 bases at J, with 14 bases in the middle. From germline, CDR1 is SGHNT and CDR2 YYREEE (reference sequence). The CDR3 runs 13 residues. The CDR3 here is CASKAHREETQYF. The CDR3 DNA is TGTGCCAGCAAAGCGCACAGGGAGGAGACCCAGTACTTC.

The chain recombines TRBV30 with TRBJ2-7; 11 bases match TRBD2. Germline CDR1 is GTSNPN and CDR2 is SVGIG (reference sequence). Losses at the gene ends were 2 bases for V and 0 bases for J; bases not matched to a gene: 6. The CDR3 has 16 residues. The CDR3: CAWSRGLAARSYEQYF. CDR3 nucleotide sequence: TGTGCCTGGAGTCGGGGACTAGCGGCCCGCTCCTACGAGCAGTACTTC.